The entry below gives a single T cell receptor (beta chain) sequence along with its context. Source study methods: Amplification of reference gene primers was used by the study to estimate nucleated cell counts. Libraries were prepared by immunoSEQ multiplex PCR; TCRdb keeps only in-frame clonotypes and omits some of them. The V and J calls and clone size were taken over from that table, and D and trimming were inferred from the DNA. Among about 220,000 clones listed, 83% were seen once. This CDR3 region has 13 residues. Germline loops: CDR1 ENHRY, CDR2 SYGVKD. Trimming shortened V by 2 bases and J by 12 bases, and 11 bases separated the two germline ends. These data are taken from a study of blood T cell repertoires in COVID-19. Study context: PBMCs, B-cell-depleted T cells, or T cells were the source of the cDNA or gDNA that made up the material.

The sequenced material came from peripheral blood. The sequence came from a woman aged 40 to 50 with active or convalescent COVID-19. This chain connects TRBV10-3 to TRBJ1-6; D unclear. This CDR3 is CAISEAQVEPLHF. Here the CDR3 DNA reads TGTGCCATCAGTGAGGCTCAGGTGGAACCCCTCCACTTT.